One T cell receptor (beta chain) is described in this entry. Its target is unknown. CD45RO-negative, CCR7-selected cells formed the naive CD8 fraction, which excluded terminally differentiated effector memory CD45RA+ cells. Germline assignment: CDR1 MGHRA and CDR2 YSYEKL. V was cut by 4 bases and J by 8 bases, with 23 bases left in between. The CDR3 totals 16 residues. Assay used: immunoSEQ multiplex PCR; TCRdb lists only in-frame clones, some missing. The profile shows around 2,000,000 clones, just under 95% of them singletons. The data derive from a study of shared clonotypes between healthy human individuals. Study-wide results and limits: Despite large depth, rarefaction showed incomplete sorted-subset sequencing.

The J gene is TRBJ1-1, the V gene TRBV4-1; the D gene is possibly TRBD1 (6 bases). The sample taken for sequencing was naive CD8+ T cells sorted from blood. The receptor's source is a young man in good health. As DNA, the CDR3 is TGCGCCAGCAGCCCCTCACTGGTGGGGGGGCATCCCGAAGCTTTCTTT. Its protein is CASSPSLVGGHPEAFF.